This T cell receptor (beta chain) was recorded in a study of spatial heterogeneity in lung cancer. Deletions cut 1 base from V and 10 bases from J, with 9 bases between. This CDR3 has 12 amino acids. Germline-derived CDR1 and CDR2 are MNHEY and SVGEGT. TCRdb re-called the 5' RACE reads with MiXCR, one entry per CDR3 protein. Of 4,500 to 5,000 distinct CDR3 sequences in the sample, 9.5% to 15% were seen once. As to this clonotype: The antigen is unknown. A library prepared for alpha chains yielded this beta chain as an off-target read; its size is of little meaning.

Study conclusions and caveats: Counts of expanded alpha and beta TCRs within tumors tracked the tumor nonsynonymous mutation count. Quantities of ubiquitous and regional expanded TCRs paralleled ubiquitous and regional nonsynonymous mutations, respectively.

Stated time point: sample taken at primary tumor resection. Untreated early-stage non-small cell lung cancer patients, over 55 in total, were the donors. The source was lung tumor tissue, collected at surgery. The chain links TRBV6-2 or TRBV6-3 to TRBJ2-3; D is unclear. The sequence was obtained from a male donor with early-stage non-small cell lung cancer. CDR3 amino acids: CASSYFSVAQYF. The CDR3 DNA reads as TGTGCCAGCAGTTACTTCAGTGTTGCGCAGTATTTT.